This T cell receptor beta chain originates from a study of T-cell memory formation after mild COVID-19. Study at large: Clusters of TCRs were largely donor specific. Study-level points and caveats: Memory cells collected pre-infection included some clones that later responded, suggesting cross-reactive memory joined. The authors did not confirm SARS-CoV-2 specificity of second-wave clones peaking day 37. Those CD4+ clones that contracted were mainly in CM and EM (CD8+ ones in EMRA).

TCRdb reanalysed the 5' RACE reads using MiXCR and keeps one entry per CDR3 protein. This sample has about 310,000 distinct CDR3 sequences, with approximately 16% found just once. Per the germline V gene, CDR1 is MNHEY and CDR2 is SVGAGI. This CDR3 is built from 16 residues. V was clipped by 6 bases and J by 5 bases, with 19 bases between them. This clonotype has just a few counts. No antigen is known for it. This clonotype was sampled from a man younger than 35 who had mild COVID-19 (a few samples of this study predate the infection). Cell type and time point are not known. This chain uses TRBV6-5 with TRBJ2-2; either TRBD1 or TRBD2 may supply D (5 bases each). The sequenced sample consisted of PBMCs or a T cell subset sorted from them (not recorded which). In DNA form, the CDR3 reads TGTGCCAGCAGCTCCCGTTGGGGCTCGGGGACCGGGGAGCTGTTTTTT. This sequence encodes CASSSRWGSGTGELFF.